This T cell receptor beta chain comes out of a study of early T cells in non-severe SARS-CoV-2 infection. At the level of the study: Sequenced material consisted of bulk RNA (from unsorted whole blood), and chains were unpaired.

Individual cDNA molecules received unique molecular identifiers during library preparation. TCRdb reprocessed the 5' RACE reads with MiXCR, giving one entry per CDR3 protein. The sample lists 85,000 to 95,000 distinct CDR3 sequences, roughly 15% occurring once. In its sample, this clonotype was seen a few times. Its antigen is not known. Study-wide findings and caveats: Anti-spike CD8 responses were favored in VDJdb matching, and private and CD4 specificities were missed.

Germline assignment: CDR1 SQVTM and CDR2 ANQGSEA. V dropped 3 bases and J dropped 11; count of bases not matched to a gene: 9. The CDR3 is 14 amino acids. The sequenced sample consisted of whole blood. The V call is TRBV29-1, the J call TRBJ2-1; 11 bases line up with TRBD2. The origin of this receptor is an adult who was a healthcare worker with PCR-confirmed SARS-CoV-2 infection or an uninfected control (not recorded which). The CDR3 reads CSVDYSGGARKQFF. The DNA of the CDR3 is TGCAGCGTTGATTATAGCGGGGGGGCCCGGAAGCAGTTCTTC.